Listed here are 10 T cell receptor beta chains from one sample, sequenced in a study of blood T cell repertoires in COVID-19. Using immunoSEQ multiplex PCR, the repertoire was profiled, and TCRdb retains in-frame clones only, with some absent. The profile shows 250,000 to 300,000 clones, approximately 88% of them singletons. Sequenced sample: PBMCs or T cells enriched from blood (not recorded which). These receptors all stem from a woman aged 40 to 50 who had recovered from COVID-19.

This chain uses TRBV2 with TRBJ1-1; no clear D gene. V lost 7 bases to trimming and J lost 4 bases, with 10 bases between them. CDR3 length equals 12 residues. Germline V gene lookup returns CDR1 SNHLY and CDR2 FYNNEI. As DNA, the CDR3 is TGTGCCAGCACCCGCGAGGGCACTGAAGCTTTCTTT. Its translation: CASTREGTEAFF.

V usage is TRBV7-3 and J usage is TRBJ1-1; possibly TRBD1 for D (5 bases). The germline gives CDR1 SGHTA, CDR2 FQGTGA. The CDR3 has 16 residues. V lost 5 bases, J lost 5 bases, and 21 bases lay in between. CDR3 coding DNA: TGTGCCAGCAGCGCCCGGGGGGACCTCTGGAGGACTGAAGCTTTCTTT. Its translation is CASSARGDLWRTEAFF.

The chain combines TRBV7-8 with TRBJ2-2, with D maybe TRBD2 (6 bases). Trimming left V 1 base short and J 6 bases short, with 12 bases between. The CDR3 runs to 15 residues. From germline, CDR1 is SGHVS and CDR2 FQNEAQ. CDR3 residues: CASSLVGGDPGELFF. The CDR3 DNA follows: TGTGCCAGCAGCTTAGTAGGAGGGGACCCCGGGGAGCTGTTTTTT.

The chain has TRBV6-5 and TRBJ2-7, with 7 bases fitting TRBD1. In germline, CDR1 is MNHEY, CDR2 SVGAGI. There are 15 residues in the CDR3. V dropped 7 bases and J dropped 1; count of bases not matched to a gene: 10. CDR3 sequence: CASTLGQLLSYEQYF. The CDR3 DNA reads TGTGCCAGCACCTTGGGACAGCTCTTATCCTACGAGCAGTACTTC.

In the case of this clone: A junction boundary mismatches the germline segment, possibly from a read error. The genes are TRBV7-2 and TRBJ2-7, with TRBD2 matching 15 bases. The CDR3 extends over 14 amino acids. The V gene's germline CDR1 is SGHTA and CDR2 FQGNSA. CDR3 amino acids: CASSVGTSGGPLSF. The CDR3 DNA follows: TGTGCCAGCAGCGTAGGGACTAGCGGGGGGCCTTTGTCCTTC.

This rearrangement joins TRBV12-3 or TRBV12-4 to TRBJ1-2; unclear D gene. Trimming took off 7 bases at V and 8 bases at J, with 14 bases between the two ends. This CDR3 spans 12 amino acids. CDR3 coding DNA: TGTGCCAGCACCCCATCGCGCTACGGCTACACCTTC. Its protein is CASTPSRYGYTF.

V is TRBV18 and J is TRBJ2-1, with D possibly TRBD2 on 6 matching bases. Germline V gene data show CDR1 as KGHSH and CDR2 as LQKENI. The V and J ends lost 5 bases and 6 bases respectively, with 17 bases between them. This CDR3 is built from 15 residues. CDR3 sequence reads: CASSSGPSVGNEQFF. CDR3 coding DNA: TGTGCCAGCTCATCGGGTCCTAGCGTAGGCAATGAGCAGTTCTTC. The full variable domain, in which reference TRBV18 and TRBJ2-1 provide the parts outside the CDR3, is NAGVMQNPRHLVRRRGQEARLRCSPMKGHSHVYWYRQLPEEGLKFMVYLQKENIIDESGMPKERFSAEFPKEGPSILRIQQVVRGDSAAYFCASSSGPSVGNEQFFGPGTRLTVL.

This clone has just one count. This sequence joins TRBV6-2 or TRBV6-3 and TRBJ1-5, with 7 positions matching TRBD1. The CDR3 spans 16 residues. CDR1 MNHEY and CDR2 SVGEGT come from the germline V gene. V trimming: 6 bases; J trimming: 4 bases; junction bases outside the gene matches: 12. Here the CDR3 reads CASSATRGQPNQPQHF. CDR3 in DNA: TGTGCCAGCAGCGCGACGAGGGGACAGCCGAATCAGCCCCAGCATTTT.

This rearrangement joins TRBV11-1 to TRBJ2-5, with TRBD2 matching 8 bases. The CDR3 extends over 16 amino acids. V dropped 3 bases and J dropped 1; count of bases not matched to a gene: 7. Germline lookup yields CDR1 SGHAT and CDR2 FQDESV (reference sequence). The CDR3, as DNA: TGTGCCAGCAGCTTCCGGACTAGCCGGGTCCAAGAGACCCAGTACTTC. Protein: CASSFRTSRVQETQYF.

The chain links TRBV6-5 to TRBJ1-2; D unclear. The V gene lost 3 bases and the J gene lost 0 bases, with 5 bases spanning the gap. CDR3 length equals 13 residues. Per the germline V gene, CDR1 is MNHEY and CDR2 is SVGAGI. CDR3 amino acids: CASSYTANYGYTF. In nucleotides, the CDR3 is TGTGCCAGCAGTTATACAGCTAACTATGGCTACACCTTC.